This is a list of T cell receptor beta chains from one sample in a study of beta chain features in type 1 diabetes. The assay was immunoSEQ multiplex PCR, and TCRdb's table has in-frame clones only and misses some. Of about 740,000 clones in the sample, roughly 13% were seen once. Sequenced: naive CD4+ T cells from blood. All receptors derive from a man aged 18 to 30 with type 1 diabetes. Both conserved end residues are part of each CDR3. D genes are given only for firm matches. Clone size is not always given. Where it is, it says once, few, many or a class for expanded clones.

TRBV4-2	16	-	TRBD1	TRBJ2-1	TGTGCCAGCAGCCGCGCTCCGGGACAGGGAAACAATGAGCAGTTCTTC	CASSRAPGQGNNEQFF
TRBV5-4	13	few	-	TRBJ2-5	TGTGCCAGCAGCTTCGGGCAACAAGAGACCCAGTACTTC	CASSFGQQETQYF
TRBV10-2	14	-	-	TRBJ2-2	TGCGCCAGCAGCCTAACTGTGGGCAGCGGGGAGCTGTTTTTT	CASSLTVGSGELFF
TRBV5-1	13	few	TRBD1	TRBJ1-2	TGCGCCAGCAGCGCTGAGGGGGCCGGGGGCTACACCTTC	CASSAEGAGGYTF
TRBV7-2	14	few	-	TRBJ2-7	TGTGCCAGCAGCATGGAGGGCATCGGCTACGAGCAGTACTTC	CASSMEGIGYEQYF
TRBV2	17	few	-	TRBJ1-2	TGTGCCAGCAGTAAGGACACCACCTACACGACTAACTATGGCTACACCTTC	CASSKDTTYTTNYGYTF
TRBV28	15	-	-	TRBJ1-1	TGTGCCAGCAGTTTTGTGGTGCGGGCAAACACTGAAGCTTTCTTT	CASSFVVRANTEAFF
TRBV5-6	15	few	TRBD1	TRBJ1-6	TGTGCCAGCAGCGGCGACAGGGGTTATAATTCACCCCTCCACTTT	CASSGDRGYNSPLHF
TRBV5-4	16	few	-	TRBJ1-6	TGTGCCAGCAGCACCCTGATGGCAGGTCAAGTATCACCCCTCCACTTT	CASSTLMAGQVSPLHF
TRBV7-9	14	-	-	TRBJ1-6	TGTGCCAGCAGCTTCGCGGGACAAAATTCACCCCTCCACTTT	CASSFAGQNSPLHF
TRBV25-1	14	few	-	TRBJ1-1	TGTGCCAGCAGTGGCCGGGCCTTTGGCGCTGAAGCTTTCTTT	CASSGRAFGAEAFF
TRBV19	14	few	-	TRBJ2-7	TGTGCCAGTAGTATGAACGGACCTACCTACGAGCAGTACTTC	CASSMNGPTYEQYF
TRBV6-5	12	few	TRBD1	TRBJ2-7	TGTGCCAGCAGTTTGGACAGGGCCGAGCAGTACTTC	CASSLDRAEQYF
TRBV5-6	15	few	TRBD1	TRBJ1-1	TGTGCCAGCAGCTTGCGGGACAGGCGTTGGACTGAAGCTTTCTTT	CASSLRDRRWTEAFF
TRBV11-2	19	-	TRBD1	TRBJ2-6	TGTGCCAGCAGCCCGCTCAGGGGACAGGGTGTGCGCGGGGCCAACGTCCTGACTTTC	CASSPLRGQGVRGANVLTF
TRBV5-1	14	-	TRBD1	TRBJ1-1	TGCGCCAGCAGCCTGACAGGGGGTGACACTGAAGCTTTCTTT	CASSLTGGDTEAFF
TRBV5-4	15	-	-	TRBJ1-2	TGTGCCAGCAGCTTGGGACAGACAACTAACTATGGCTACACCTTC	CASSLGQTTNYGYTF
TRBV18	13	few	-	TRBJ2-4	TGTGCCAGCTCACCTTACCTGGGAAACATTCAGTACTTC	CASSPYLGNIQYF
TRBV7-8	15	few	-	TRBJ1-5	TGTGCCAGCAGCTTATCCGGCGGGGGCAATCAGCCCCAGCATTTT	CASSLSGGGNQPQHF
TRBV7-9	14	-	-	TRBJ1-4	TGTGCCAGCAGCCCTAGCGGGGCAAATGAAAAACTGTTTTTT	CASSPSGANEKLFF
TRBV29-1	21	-	TRBD1	TRBJ1-2	TGCAGCGTCCGCCTGGAACGCACAGCGTCTCTCCCACGTAACAGGGGTTATGGCTACACCTTC	CSVRLERTASLPRNRGYGYTF
TRBV5-1	13	-	-	TRBJ2-7	TGCGCCAGCAGCTTGGGACAGCCGGGCGAGCAGTACTTC	CASSLGQPGEQYF
TRBV7-9	13	many	-	TRBJ2-4	TGTGCCAGCAGGTATCGAGATTGGGACATTCAGTACTTC	CASRYRDWDIQYF
TRBV7-9	14	-	TRBD1	TRBJ2-5	TGTGCCAGCAGCTTATGGACAGGCCAAGAGACCCAGTACTTC	CASSLWTGQETQYF
TRBV7-2	12	few	-	TRBJ2-5	TGTGCCAGCAGCTTAGTGAGGGAGACCCAGTACTTC	CASSLVRETQYF
TRBV30	13	-	-	TRBJ2-5	TGTGCCCGAGATACCGGGACGGTAGAGACCCAGTACTTC	CARDTGTVETQYF
TRBV30	14	-	-	TRBJ2-7	TGTGCCTGGAGTGTACAGGTAGGAAGGGACGAGCAGTACTTC	CAWSVQVGRDEQYF
TRBV7-3	14	-	-	TRBJ1-1	TGTGCCAGCAGCTTAAGGCAGGTGAACACTGAAGCTTTCTTT	CASSLRQVNTEAFF
TRBV7-6	16	once	TRBD2	TRBJ2-3	TGTGCCAGCAGACCTAGCGGGGGGCCGATCACAGATACGCAGTATTTT	CASRPSGGPITDTQYF
TRBV6-1	14	few	-	TRBJ2-4	TGTGCCAGCAGGGGACCATTCCAAAGCAACATTCAGTACTTC	CASRGPFQSNIQYF
TRBV29-1	12	-	-	TRBJ1-1	TGCAGCGCGACGACAGAGAACACTGAAGCTTTCTTT	CSATTENTEAFF
TRBV29-1	11	few	-	TRBJ1-3	TGCAGCGTTGGGCTTGTGAACACCATATATTTT	CSVGLVNTIYF
TRBV10-3	12	few	-	TRBJ2-1	TGTGCCATCAGTGATAGGGTTGCTGAGCAGTTCTTC	CAISDRVAEQFF
TRBV28	14	few	-	TRBJ1-2	TGTGCCAGCAGTTACCCGGGTGGGGGAGGCGGCTACACCTTC	CASSYPGGGGGYTF
TRBV20-1	11	few	-	TRBJ1-2	TGCAGTGCAGGGGTGGGGGATGGCTACACCTTC	CSAGVGDGYTF
TRBV25-1	12	once	-	TRBJ2-7	TGTGCCAGCACTACGGAGGGCCACGAGCAGTACTTC	CASTTEGHEQYF
TRBV30	14	few	-	TRBJ1-2	TGTGCCTGGAGTACAGGGATTGCCTACTATGGCTACACCTTC	CAWSTGIAYYGYTF